This T cell receptor (beta chain) was sequenced during a study of blood T cell repertoires in COVID-19. This clone showed up just a few times. Data came from immunoSEQ multiplex PCR; TCRdb stores just in-frame clones and leaves some out. The table lists 130,000 or so clones, 70% to 80% of them singletons, with approximately 17% in the top ten. Germline V gene data show CDR1 as SGHRS and CDR2 as YFSETQ. CDR3 size: 14 residues. Trimming stripped 1 base from V and 5 bases from J, with 12 bases between. This chain connects TRBV5-1 to TRBJ2-5; TRBD1 might be the D (5 bases). Sequenced sample: peripheral blood. The source of this sequence is a man aged 45-65 years with acute or convalescent COVID-19. The CDR3 reads CASSLSQPGETQYF. CDR3 coding DNA: TGCGCCAGCAGCTTGAGTCAGCCAGGGGAGACCCAGTACTTC.